One sample yielded the 25 T cell receptor beta chains listed below, sequenced in a study of blood T cell repertoires in COVID-19. Here immunoSEQ multiplex PCR was the method, and the copy in TCRdb shows in-frame clones only, minus some. Found here are fewer than 300,000 clones, less than 90% of them singletons; the top ten hold about 12%. Sample: peripheral blood. All receptors come from a woman in her 30s with COVID-19, enrolled during active disease.

The chain combines TRBV27 with TRBJ2-1, with D unclear. The germline gives CDR1 MNHEY, CDR2 SMNVEV (reference sequence). V was trimmed by 0 bases and J by 10 bases, leaving 7 bases between them. This CDR3 region has 12 residues. CDR3 in amino acids: CASSLSPAEQFF. The DNA for the CDR3 is TGTGCCAGCAGTTTATCGCCAGCGGAGCAGTTCTTC.

CDR3 sequence (DNA): TGTGCCAGCACCATATTTGACAGCTATGGCTACACCTTC. Translating it yields CASTIFDSYGYTF. The chain employs TRBV12-3 or TRBV12-4 and TRBJ1-2; possibly TRBD1 for D (5 bases). The CDR3 length is 13 residues. Trimming stripped 7 bases from V and 4 bases from J, with 13 bases between.

The chain has TRBV4-1 and TRBJ1-1; D gene uncertain. CDR1 and CDR2 from the germline V gene are MGHRA and YSYEKL. The V gene lost 1 base and the J gene lost 3 bases, with 3 bases spanning the gap. CDR3 length equals 12 residues. CDR3 region: CASSQVDTEAFF. CDR3 in DNA: TGCGCCAGCAGCCAAGTAGACACTGAAGCTTTCTTT.

The CDR3, as DNA: TGTGCCAGCAGCTTATCGGGTTACGAGCAGTACTTC. Protein product: CASSLSGYEQYF. The chain carries TRBV7-9 and TRBJ2-7; no firm D call. V lost 2 bases, J lost 4 bases, and 6 bases lay in between. Germline V gives CDR1 SEHNR, CDR2 FQNEAQ (reference sequence). This CDR3 contains 12 residues.

V usage is TRBV19 and J usage is TRBJ2-7; D uncertain. V lost 5 bases to trimming and J lost 3 bases, with 11 bases between them. Germline CDR1 reads LNHDA; CDR2 reads SQIVND (reference sequence). This CDR3 spans 13 amino acids. In nucleotides, the CDR3 is TGTGCCAGTAGTTGGCAGACAAACTACGAGCAGTACTTC. It translates to CASSWQTNYEQYF. The whole variable domain, filled in from reference TRBV19 and TRBJ2-7, reads DGGITQSPKYLFRKEGQNVTLSCEQNLNHDAMYWYRQDPGQGLRLIYYSQIVNDFQKGDIAEGYSVSREKKESFPLTVTSAQKNPTAFYLCASSWQTNYEQYFGPGTRLTVT.

The genes are TRBV5-1 and TRBJ1-1; D remains ambiguous. Looked up from germline, CDR1 is SGHRS and CDR2 is YFSETQ. Deletions cut 0 bases from V and 2 bases from J, with 11 bases between. This CDR3 is 15 amino acids long. CDR3 loop: CASSLGVSVNTEAFF. The CDR3 DNA sequence: TGCGCCAGCAGCTTGGGTGTTTCGGTTAACACTGAAGCTTTCTTT.

This rearrangement joins TRBV4-1 to TRBJ2-4; D is ambiguous. CDR3 length: 15 residues. Per germline, CDR1 MGHRA and CDR2 YSYEKL. Between the trimmed V and J ends, which lost 0 bases and 0 bases, there was a span of 6 bases. As DNA, the CDR3 is TGCGCCAGCAGCCAAGATGGAGTAGCCAAAAACATTCAGTACTTC. Translation: CASSQDGVAKNIQYF.

The chain employs TRBV6-2 or TRBV6-3 and TRBJ2-7, with D possibly TRBD1 on 6 matching bases. The ends were cut back, 5 bases at V and 4 bases at J, with 12 bases in the middle. Germline assignment: CDR1 MNHEY and CDR2 SVGEGT. This CDR3 has 13 residues. The CDR3 loop reads CASSRTGLYEQYF. The CDR3 nucleotides read TGTGCCAGCAGTCGAACAGGGCTATACGAGCAGTACTTC.

There are a few counts of this clone. J is TRBJ2-1 and V is TRBV11-2; 11 bases are shared with TRBD1. Germline-derived CDR1 and CDR2 are SGHAT and FQNNGV. The CDR3 runs 15 residues. V lost 4 bases and J lost 4; bases outside the gene matches: 3. CDR3: CASSWGQGVYNEQFF. In DNA form, the CDR3 reads TGTGCCAGCAGCTGGGGACAGGGGGTTTACAATGAGCAGTTCTTC.

The rearrangement links TRBV5-6 to TRBJ2-7; TRBD1 aligns across 9 bases. CDR1 is SGHDT, CDR2 YYEEEE, per germline. With 0 bases clipped from V and 6 bases from J, the junction kept 4 bases outside the gene matches. The CDR3 length is 14 residues. The CDR3 region has the DNA TGTGCCAGCAGCTTGGCCGGGACAGGGTCCGAGCAGTACTTC. It is translated as CASSLAGTGSEQYF.

This clone was observed a handful of times. The chain combines TRBV4-1 with TRBJ2-5; the match to TRBD1 covers 9 bases. Germline CDR1 MGHRA, CDR2 YSYEKL. The junction had 12 bases not matched to a gene; V was cut back by 1 base and J by 3 bases. This CDR3 has 18 residues. The CDR3 nucleotides are TGCGCCAGCAGCCAAGCCTACACGGGACAGGGAATAAAAGAGACCCAGTACTTC. It yields the protein CASSQAYTGQGIKETQYF.

J is TRBJ1-2 and V is TRBV7-9; no clear D gene. CDR1 is SEHNR, CDR2 FQNEAQ, per germline (reference sequence). Trimming pared 5 bases from V and 5 bases from J, leaving 9 bases between. The CDR3 has 12 amino acids. The CDR3 loop is CASSVGSYGYTF. The DNA of the CDR3 is TGTGCCAGCAGCGTCGGGAGTTATGGCTACACCTTC.

This clone was found once. The chain employs TRBV10-3 and TRBJ2-7; maybe TRBD1 (6 bases). Germline V CDR1 and CDR2: ENHRY, SYGVKD. The CDR3 length is 14 residues. With 4 bases removed from V and 3 bases from J, the gap between germline ends came to 13 bases. The CDR3, as DNA: TGTGCCATCAGTGTAGGGGGAATCGGCTACGAGCAGTACTTC. This gives the protein CAISVGGIGYEQYF.

This clone has more than one count but fewer than ten. CDR3 sequence: CASSATRGIGNTIYF. Here the CDR3 DNA reads TGTGCCAGCAGTGCTACCAGGGGGATCGGAAACACCATATATTTT. The chain joins TRBV28 to TRBJ1-3, with TRBD1 matching over 7 bases. Per germline, CDR1 MDHEN and CDR2 SYDVKM. This CDR3 region has 15 residues. Trimming at V came to 5 bases and at J to 4 bases, leaving 8 bases not matched to a gene.

This clone was counted many times. This chain joins TRBV2 and TRBJ1-5; 9 bases match TRBD1. CDR3 length: 15 amino acids. Germline lookup yields CDR1 SNHLY and CDR2 FYNNEI. Trimming took 5 bases from V and 4 from J; bases not matched to a gene: 6. Written as DNA, the CDR3 is TGTGCCAGCAGTACAGGGGGCGCGAGTAATCAGCCCCAGCATTTT. It codes for CASSTGGASNQPQHF.

This rearrangement joins TRBV28 to TRBJ1-1; 8 nucleotides line up with TRBD1. The V segment lost 5 bases and the J segment 0 bases; nucleotides outside the gene matches: 2. CDR3 length: 14 amino acids. In germline, CDR1 is MDHEN, CDR2 SYDVKM. CDR3 region: CASSETGVNTEAFF. The CDR3 nucleotides are TGTGCCAGCAGTGAGACAGGGGTGAACACTGAAGCTTTCTTT.

V is TRBV7-8 and J is TRBJ2-7, with TRBD2 identical over 8 bases. V lost 4 bases and J lost 0; bases outside the gene matches: 8. CDR1 is SGHVS and CDR2 is FQNEAQ in the germline V gene. This CDR3 spans 16 amino acids. In nucleotides, the CDR3 is TGTGCCAGCAGCTCCCTCGGAGGGACTAGCTCCTACGAGCAGTACTTC. Its protein product is CASSSLGGTSSYEQYF.

The J gene is TRBJ1-1, the V gene TRBV7-2, with D perhaps TRBD1 (6 bases). The CDR3 sequence is 14 residues long. Trimming cost V 5 bases and J 6 bases, with 16 bases left between them. CDR1 SGHTA and CDR2 FQGNSA come from the germline V gene. The CDR3 region is CASSDGQPVAEAFF. The CDR3 coding sequence is TGTGCCAGCAGCGACGGACAGCCCGTGGCTGAAGCTTTCTTT.

V and J are TRBV28 and TRBJ1-1; TRBD1 matches 9 bases. The V gene end was trimmed by 4 bases and the J gene end by 5 bases; junction bases not matched to a gene: 8. Looked up from germline, CDR1 is MDHEN and CDR2 is SYDVKM. The CDR3 has 15 amino acids. The CDR3 nucleotides read TGTGCCAGCAGTTCAGGGGGGACAGGGAGGACTGAAGCTTTCTTT. Translation: CASSSGGTGRTEAFF.

The chain couples TRBV18 to TRBJ1-1; D is uncertain. V shed 8 bases and J shed 6 bases, with 19 bases lying between them. The CDR3 length is 14 residues. Germline loops: CDR1 KGHSH, CDR2 LQKENI. The CDR3 nucleotides read TGTGCCAGCCAATCCCCGCAAGATTCGGCTGAAGCTTTCTTT. Translating it yields CASQSPQDSAEAFF.

The V and J genes are TRBV19 and TRBJ1-2, with D unclear. CDR1 and CDR2 (germline): LNHDA, SQIVND (reference sequence). The V and J ends lost 3 bases and 2 bases respectively, with 4 bases between them. The CDR3 has 12 residues. This CDR3 reads CASSIMNYGYTF. CDR3 nucleotides: TGTGCCAGTAGTATTATGAACTATGGCTACACCTTC.

The chain employs TRBV11-2 and TRBJ1-2; D not resolved. V shed 4 bases and J shed 4 bases, with 25 bases lying between them. The CDR3 length is 18 residues. CDR1 is SGHAT, CDR2 FQNNGV, per germline. In nucleotides, the CDR3 is TGTGCCAGCAGCTCGACACATCCTGGAGGAGGGATGGGCTATGGCTACACCTTC. Protein: CASSSTHPGGGMGYGYTF.

The chain uses TRBV11-2 and TRBJ1-1; D remains unclear. Germline V gives CDR1 SGHAT, CDR2 FQNNGV. The CDR3 totals 14 residues. V was shortened by 5 bases and J by 3 bases, with 13 bases between the two germline ends. CDR3 residues: CASSPSEVYTEAFF. CDR3 in DNA: TGTGCCAGCAGCCCATCTGAGGTTTACACTGAAGCTTTCTTT.

The chain is built from TRBV3-1 (or the pseudogene TRBV3-2) and TRBJ1-2; 11 bases align to TRBD1. This CDR3 contains 15 residues. Trimming removed 4 bases from V and 3 bases from J; junction bases left unmatched: 4. Germline values: CDR1 LGHDT, CDR2 YNNKEL (reference sequence). The CDR3 is CASSLGTGGDYGYTF. DNA for the CDR3: TGTGCCAGCAGCCTTGGGACAGGGGGGGACTATGGCTACACCTTC.

The genes are TRBV25-1 and TRBJ2-3, with D possibly matching TRBD2 (6 bases). Looked up from germline, CDR1 is MGHDK and CDR2 is SYGVNS. The CDR3 consists of 16 residues. The germline V and J ends were trimmed by 6 bases and 0 bases, with 16 bases remaining between them. The chain's CDR3 is CASSRNHGGSTDTQYF. In DNA form, the CDR3 reads TGTGCCAGCAGCCGAAACCACGGAGGGAGCACAGATACGCAGTATTTT. Together with reference TRBV25-1 and TRBJ2-3, the CDR3 gives the full variable domain: EADIYQTPRYLVIGTGKKITLECSQTMGHDKMYWYQQDPGMELHLIHYSYGVNSTEKGDLSSESTVSRIRTEHFPLTLESARPSHTSQYLCASSRNHGGSTDTQYFGPGTRLTVL.